This T cell receptor (beta chain) originates from a study of blood T cells in healthy people across ages. Study context: Template switching retrieved approximately one barcoded beta molecule for each two T cells. Study-wide results and limits: Samples with more naive T cells showed higher observed beta diversity. Measured against age, TCR beta diversity per million T cells decreased in a roughly linear manner.

A second roughly 6 to 12 cycle PCR used barcoded and J-beta primers. MiXCR was run by TCRdb on the 5' RACE reads, yielding one entry per CDR3 protein. The sample has under 1,000,000 distinct CDR3 sequences, about 34% seen once; the top ten hold 10% to 15%. Donation came from healthy Caucasian individuals in Russia who were aged 6 to 90. This clonotype was detected only a few times. What it binds is unknown. Germline CDR1 reads MGHDK; CDR2 reads SYGVNS. Unmatched junction bases numbered 8, after V lost 3 bases and J lost 4 bases. The CDR3 is 16 amino acids. The sequencing input was blood. V usage is TRBV25-1 and J usage is TRBJ2-1, with 8 bases identical to TRBD2. This TCR derives from a man younger than 35 in good health. CDR3 bases: TGTGCCAGCAGTGACCCCGGGGGGGACGGGTACAATGAGCAGTTCTTC. This translates into CASSDPGGDGYNEQFF.